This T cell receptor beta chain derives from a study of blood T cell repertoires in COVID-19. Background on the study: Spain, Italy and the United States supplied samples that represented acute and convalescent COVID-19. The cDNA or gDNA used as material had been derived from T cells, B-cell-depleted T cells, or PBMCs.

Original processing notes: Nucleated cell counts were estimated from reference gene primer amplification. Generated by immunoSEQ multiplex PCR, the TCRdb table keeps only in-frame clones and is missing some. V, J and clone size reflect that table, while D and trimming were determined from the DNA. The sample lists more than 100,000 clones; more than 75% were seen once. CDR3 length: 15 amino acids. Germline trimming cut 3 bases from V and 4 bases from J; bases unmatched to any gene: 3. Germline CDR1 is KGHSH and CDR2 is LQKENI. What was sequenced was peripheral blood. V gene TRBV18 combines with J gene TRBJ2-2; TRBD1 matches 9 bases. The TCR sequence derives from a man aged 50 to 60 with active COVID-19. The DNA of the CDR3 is TGTGCCAGCTCACCGGGACAGGGTGGCACCGGGGAGCTGTTTTTT. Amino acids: CASSPGQGGTGELFF.